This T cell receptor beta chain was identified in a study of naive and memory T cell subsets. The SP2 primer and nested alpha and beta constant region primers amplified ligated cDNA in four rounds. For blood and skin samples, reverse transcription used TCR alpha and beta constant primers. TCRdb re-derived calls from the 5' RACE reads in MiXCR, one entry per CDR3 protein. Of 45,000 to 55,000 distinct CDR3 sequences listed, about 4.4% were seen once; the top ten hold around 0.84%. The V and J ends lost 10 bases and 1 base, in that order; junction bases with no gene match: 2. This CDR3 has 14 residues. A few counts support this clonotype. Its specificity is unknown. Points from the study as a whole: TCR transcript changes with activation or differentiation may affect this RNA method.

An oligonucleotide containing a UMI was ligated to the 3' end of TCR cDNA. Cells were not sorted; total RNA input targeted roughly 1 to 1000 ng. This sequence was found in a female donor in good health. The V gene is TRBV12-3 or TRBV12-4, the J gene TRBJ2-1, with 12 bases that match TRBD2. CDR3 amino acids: CATLAGGSYNEQFF. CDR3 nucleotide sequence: TGTGCCACACTAGCGGGAGGATCCTACAATGAGCAGTTCTTC.